The rows below give T cell receptor beta chains drawn from one sample of a study of T cell responses to AZD1222 COVID-19 vaccine. The assay was immunoSEQ multiplex PCR, and TCRdb's table has in-frame clones only and misses some. Of around 130,000 clones listed, 88% are singletons. The sequencing used peripheral blood, collected 28 days after the second AZD1222 dose. These receptor sequences come from an adult who received the AZD1222 COVID-19 vaccine. The CDR3 runs from the conserved cysteine through the conserved F or W. Fields, in order: CDR3 length, J gene, V gene, clone size, CDR3 protein. Clone size appears in some rows only: once, few, many, or a class for an expanded clone.

CDR3 length: 14; J gene: TRBJ2-1; V gene: TRBV7-8; clone size: -; CDR3 protein: CASRTRTGGREQFF
CDR3 length: 14; J gene: TRBJ2-1; V gene: TRBV6-5; clone size: -; CDR3 protein: CASSTLLGVNEQFF
CDR3 length: 12; J gene: TRBJ2-1; V gene: TRBV11-2; clone size: few; CDR3 protein: CASSSNNNEQFF
CDR3 length: 20; J gene: TRBJ1-4; V gene: TRBV18; clone size: -; CDR3 protein: CASSPARGGQPPRANEKLFF
CDR3 length: 14; J gene: TRBJ1-2; V gene: TRBV7-2; clone size: -; CDR3 protein: CASSLKTVNYGYTF
CDR3 length: 15; J gene: TRBJ1-1; V gene: TRBV5-4; clone size: -; CDR3 protein: CASSVQGSAGTEAFF
CDR3 length: 14; J gene: TRBJ2-7; V gene: TRBV30; clone size: -; CDR3 protein: CAWSVRRGPYEQYF
CDR3 length: 14; J gene: TRBJ2-5; V gene: TRBV6-6; clone size: -; CDR3 protein: CASSYFRGSETQYF
CDR3 length: 16; J gene: TRBJ1-5; V gene: TRBV7-8; clone size: -; CDR3 protein: CASSTRGGGSNQPQHF
CDR3 length: 12; J gene: TRBJ2-7; V gene: TRBV18; clone size: -; CDR3 protein: CASSPSEYEQYF
CDR3 length: 14; J gene: TRBJ1-3; V gene: TRBV2; clone size: -; CDR3 protein: CASRGAGGGNTIYF
CDR3 length: 13; J gene: TRBJ2-1; V gene: TRBV11-2; clone size: -; CDR3 protein: CASSLGHYNEQFF
CDR3 length: 13; J gene: TRBJ1-6; V gene: TRBV6-5; clone size: -; CDR3 protein: CASSIETRSPLHF
CDR3 length: 13; J gene: TRBJ1-2; V gene: TRBV9; clone size: -; CDR3 protein: CASSGPGEYGYTF
CDR3 length: 13; J gene: TRBJ2-7; V gene: TRBV27; clone size: -; CDR3 protein: CASSLRQINEQYF
CDR3 length: 16; J gene: TRBJ1-1; V gene: TRBV28; clone size: -; CDR3 protein: CASSRWGGGGPTEAFF
CDR3 length: 15; J gene: TRBJ2-2; V gene: TRBV2; clone size: -; CDR3 protein: CASSQTGGNTGELFF
CDR3 length: 11; J gene: TRBJ2-7; V gene: TRBV19; clone size: -; CDR3 protein: CASSSSYEQYF
CDR3 length: 13; J gene: TRBJ2-1; V gene: TRBV24-1; clone size: -; CDR3 protein: CATSDSGYNSPFF
CDR3 length: 18; J gene: TRBJ1-1; V gene: TRBV27; clone size: -; CDR3 protein: CASSLSLHCARGSTEAFF
CDR3 length: 14; J gene: TRBJ2-3; V gene: TRBV6-5; clone size: once; CDR3 protein: CASSVAGGSDTQYF
CDR3 length: 14; J gene: TRBJ1-4; V gene: TRBV3-1/TRBV3-2; clone size: -; CDR3 protein: CASSRGTENEKLFF
CDR3 length: 12; J gene: TRBJ1-5; V gene: TRBV28; clone size: -; CDR3 protein: CASKRALEPQHF
CDR3 length: 13; J gene: TRBJ2-1; V gene: TRBV6-5; clone size: -; CDR3 protein: CASSYGRGQGQFF
CDR3 length: 13; J gene: TRBJ2-7; V gene: TRBV27; clone size: -; CDR3 protein: CASRLAENYEQYF
CDR3 length: 15; J gene: TRBJ2-1; V gene: TRBV7-7; clone size: -; CDR3 protein: CASSLVLAGRNEQFF
CDR3 length: 16; J gene: TRBJ2-3; V gene: TRBV6-6; clone size: -; CDR3 protein: CASSSLLREGSDTQYF
CDR3 length: 15; J gene: TRBJ1-5; V gene: TRBV9; clone size: -; CDR3 protein: CASSASQGQGQPQHF
CDR3 length: 15; J gene: TRBJ2-2; V gene: TRBV5-4; clone size: -; CDR3 protein: CASSRGSGSPGELFF
CDR3 length: 11; J gene: TRBJ1-1; V gene: TRBV29-1; clone size: -; CDR3 protein: CSVGGTGIAFF
CDR3 length: 16; J gene: TRBJ1-5; V gene: TRBV19; clone size: -; CDR3 protein: CASSLSTGTDNQPQHF
CDR3 length: 14; J gene: TRBJ2-5; V gene: TRBV7-2; clone size: -; CDR3 protein: CASSLGWDKETQYF
CDR3 length: 12; J gene: TRBJ2-7; V gene: TRBV11-3; clone size: -; CDR3 protein: CASSQDSYEQYF
CDR3 length: 15; J gene: TRBJ1-3; V gene: TRBV7-6; clone size: few; CDR3 protein: CASSLGPLSGNTIYF
CDR3 length: 14; J gene: TRBJ2-2; V gene: TRBV5-1; clone size: -; CDR3 protein: CASSTHNSAGELFF
CDR3 length: 15; J gene: TRBJ1-1; V gene: TRBV28; clone size: -; CDR3 protein: CASRPRLQGNTEAFF
CDR3 length: 14; J gene: TRBJ1-2; V gene: TRBV28; clone size: -; CDR3 protein: CASSSSGPRDGYTF
CDR3 length: 14; J gene: TRBJ1-5; V gene: TRBV6-2/TRBV6-3; clone size: -; CDR3 protein: CASSYRDTSRPQHF
CDR3 length: 14; J gene: TRBJ2-3; V gene: TRBV12-5; clone size: -; CDR3 protein: CASGLGTRTDTQYF
CDR3 length: 14; J gene: TRBJ1-1; V gene: TRBV18; clone size: -; CDR3 protein: CASSPDAGGTEAFF
CDR3 length: 15; J gene: TRBJ1-5; V gene: TRBV7-3; clone size: -; CDR3 protein: CASSLGGQLGQPQHF
CDR3 length: 16; J gene: TRBJ2-6; V gene: TRBV7-2; clone size: -; CDR3 protein: CARSPTGIPGANVLTF
CDR3 length: 17; J gene: TRBJ2-1; V gene: TRBV25-1; clone size: -; CDR3 protein: CASSEFDGAGRNNEQFF
CDR3 length: 14; J gene: TRBJ1-2; V gene: TRBV7-9; clone size: -; CDR3 protein: CASSPTGGNYGYTF
CDR3 length: 14; J gene: TRBJ1-2; V gene: TRBV7-9; clone size: -; CDR3 protein: CASSARQGNYGYTF
CDR3 length: 18; J gene: TRBJ2-7; V gene: TRBV3-1/TRBV3-2; clone size: -; CDR3 protein: CASSQGSISLAGAHEQYF
CDR3 length: 15; J gene: TRBJ2-7; V gene: TRBV6-1; clone size: -; CDR3 protein: CASSEWYGNSYEQYF
CDR3 length: 14; J gene: TRBJ1-6; V gene: TRBV3-1/TRBV3-2; clone size: -; CDR3 protein: CASSHDRINSPLHF
CDR3 length: 14; J gene: TRBJ2-7; V gene: TRBV3-1/TRBV3-2; clone size: few; CDR3 protein: CASSTGGGRYEQYF
CDR3 length: 14; J gene: TRBJ1-4; V gene: TRBV5-4; clone size: -; CDR3 protein: CASSLTATNEKLFF
CDR3 length: 14; J gene: TRBJ2-7; V gene: TRBV6-6; clone size: -; CDR3 protein: CASRGAGSGNEQYF